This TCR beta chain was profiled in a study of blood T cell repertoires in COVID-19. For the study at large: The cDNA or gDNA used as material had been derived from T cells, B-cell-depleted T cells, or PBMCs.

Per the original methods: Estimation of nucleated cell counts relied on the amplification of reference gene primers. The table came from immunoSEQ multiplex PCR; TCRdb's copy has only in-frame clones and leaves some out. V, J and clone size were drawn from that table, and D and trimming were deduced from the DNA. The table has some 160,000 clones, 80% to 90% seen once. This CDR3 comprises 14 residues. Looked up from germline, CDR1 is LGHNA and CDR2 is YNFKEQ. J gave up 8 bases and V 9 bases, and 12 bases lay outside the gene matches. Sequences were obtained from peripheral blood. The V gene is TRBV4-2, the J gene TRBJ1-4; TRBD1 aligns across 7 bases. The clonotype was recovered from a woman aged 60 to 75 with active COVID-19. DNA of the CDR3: TGTGCCAGTTTATCGGTAGGGGGCGCCGAAAAACTGTTTTTT. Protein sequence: CASLSVGGAEKLFF.